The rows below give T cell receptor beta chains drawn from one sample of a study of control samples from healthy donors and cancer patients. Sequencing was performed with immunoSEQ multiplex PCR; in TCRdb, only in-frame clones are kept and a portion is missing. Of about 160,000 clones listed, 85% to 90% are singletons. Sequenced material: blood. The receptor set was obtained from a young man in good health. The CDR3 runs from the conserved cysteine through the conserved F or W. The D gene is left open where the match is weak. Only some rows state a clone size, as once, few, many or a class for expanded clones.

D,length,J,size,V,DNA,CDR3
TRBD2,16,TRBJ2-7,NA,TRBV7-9,TGTGCCAGCAGCCGCGCTCTCGCGGGAGAATTGTACGAGCAGTACTTC,CASSRALAGELYEQYF
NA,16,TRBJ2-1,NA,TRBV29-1,TGCAGCGTTGAATCGCCACCGGGATACTCCTACAATGAGCAGTTCTTC,CSVESPPGYSYNEQFF
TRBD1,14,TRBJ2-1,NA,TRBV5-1,TGCGCCAGCACTCCGGGACAGACGTACAATGAGCAGTTCTTC,CASTPGQTYNEQFF
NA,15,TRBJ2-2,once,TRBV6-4,TGTGCCAGCAGTTTGAGGTACCCGAACACCGGGGAGCTGTTTTTT,CASSLRYPNTGELFF
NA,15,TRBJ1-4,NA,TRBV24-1,TGTGCCACCTCTAGGGGGGGCGAGACTAATGAAAAACTGTTTTTT,CATSRGGETNEKLFF
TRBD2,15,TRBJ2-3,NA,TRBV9,TGTGCCAGCTCGACGGCTAGCGGACTCACAGATACGCAGTATTTT,CASSTASGLTDTQYF
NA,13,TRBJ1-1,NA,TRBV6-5,TGTGCCAGCAGTTACGGGTTTGGCACTGAAGCTTTCTTT,CASSYGFGTEAFF
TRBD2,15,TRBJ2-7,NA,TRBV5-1,TGCGCCAGCAGCTTGGGGGGACTAGCGGGGTACGAGCAGTACTTC,CASSLGGLAGYEQYF
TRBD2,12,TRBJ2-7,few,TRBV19,TGTGCCACGACTAGCGGTGGCCACGAGCAGTACTTC,CATTSGGHEQYF
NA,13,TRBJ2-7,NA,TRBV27,TGTGCCACCAAAGGACTAACACCCTACGAGCAGTACTTC,CATKGLTPYEQYF
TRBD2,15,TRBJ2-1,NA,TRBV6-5,TGTGCCAGCAGTATTTTAGCGGGGGGGCCTGGGGAGCAGTTCTTC,CASSILAGGPGEQFF
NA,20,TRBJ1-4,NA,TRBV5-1,TGCGCCAGCAGCCTTACTCGACCGCCTCCATCCCCTTTATCTAATGAAAAACTGTTTTTT,CASSLTRPPPSPLSNEKLFF
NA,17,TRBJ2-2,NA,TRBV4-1,TGCGCCAGCAGCAGAGTAGTACCCCCATATAACACCGGGGAGCTGTTTTTT,CASSRVVPPYNTGELFF
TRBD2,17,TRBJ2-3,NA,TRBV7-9,TGTGCCAGCAGCTTGGGGACTAGTTATGGGCCGTCAGATACGCAGTATTTT,CASSLGTSYGPSDTQYF
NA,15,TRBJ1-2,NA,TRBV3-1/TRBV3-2,TGTGCCAGCAGCCAAAGCATCGGGACTGCCTATGGCTACACCTTC,CASSQSIGTAYGYTF
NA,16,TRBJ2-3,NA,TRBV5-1,TGCGCCAGCAGCCAACAGGGCGAGTCTGTCACAGATACGCAGTATTTT,CASSQQGESVTDTQYF
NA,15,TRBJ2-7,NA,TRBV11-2,TGTGCCAGCAGCTCGGGCAGGGGGGGCAGGTACGAGCAGTACTTC,CASSSGRGGRYEQYF
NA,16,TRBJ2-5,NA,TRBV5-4,TGTGCCAGCAGCTTGGTGGGTCTTAAAGGCGAAGAGACCCAGTACTTC,CASSLVGLKGEETQYF
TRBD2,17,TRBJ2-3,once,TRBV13,TGTGCCAGCAGCTCCCACCGACTAGCGGGGGGCCAATATACGCAGTATTTT,CASSSHRLAGGQYTQYF
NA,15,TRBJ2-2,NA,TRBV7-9,TGTGCCAGCAGCCTACTGGTGGGCCCTACCGGGGAGCTGTTTTTT,CASSLLVGPTGELFF
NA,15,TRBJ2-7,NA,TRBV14,TGTGCCAGCAGCCAAGATCGAGGGTACTCCTACGAGCAGTACTTC,CASSQDRGYSYEQYF
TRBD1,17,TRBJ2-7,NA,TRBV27,TGTGCCAGCAGTTTATCCTACCGGACAGGTGGTATACACGAGCAGTACTTC,CASSLSYRTGGIHEQYF
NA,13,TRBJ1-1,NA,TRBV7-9,TGTGCCAGCAGCTCCCCCCCGGCCGAAGAAGCTTTCTTT,CASSSPPAEEAFF
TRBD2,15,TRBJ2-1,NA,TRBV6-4,TGTGCCAGCAGTGGGACTAGCGGGATATACAATGAGCAGTTCTTC,CASSGTSGIYNEQFF
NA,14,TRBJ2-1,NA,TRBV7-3,TGTGCCAGCAGCTCGGGAATTAATGAGAATGAGCAGTTCTTC,CASSSGINENEQFF
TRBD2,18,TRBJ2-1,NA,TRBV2,TGTGCCAGCAGTTTGCGAGGTGGGCGACTAGCGACCTACAATGAGCAGTTCTTC,CASSLRGGRLATYNEQFF
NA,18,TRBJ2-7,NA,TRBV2,TGTGCCAGCAGTGAAGCGAAGGCAAGGAGAAACACCCATTCCGAGCAGTACTTC,CASSEAKARRNTHSEQYF
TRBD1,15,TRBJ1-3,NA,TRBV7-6,TGTGCCAGCAGCGAGTACAGGGGGCGAGAAAACACCATATATTTT,CASSEYRGRENTIYF
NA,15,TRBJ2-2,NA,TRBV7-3,TGTGCCAGCAGCTTATTGGCAGGGAGAACCGGGGAGCTGTTTTTT,CASSLLAGRTGELFF
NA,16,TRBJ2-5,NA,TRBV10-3,TGTGCCATCAGTGACCCAGCAGGGATGACCCAAGAGACCCAGTACTTC,CAISDPAGMTQETQYF
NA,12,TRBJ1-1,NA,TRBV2,TGTGCCAGCAGTTTAAGCAACACTGAAGCTTTCTTT,CASSLSNTEAFF
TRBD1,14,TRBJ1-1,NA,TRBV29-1,TGCAGCGTTGTACGGGACAGGGGCAATGCTGAAGCTTTCTTT,CSVVRDRGNAEAFF
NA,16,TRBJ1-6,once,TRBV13,TGTGCCAGCAGCTTAAAAAATTCGGGGGCTCTTTCACCCCTCCACTTT,CASSLKNSGALSPLHF
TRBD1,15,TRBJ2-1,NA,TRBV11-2,TGTGCCAGCAGCTCCTCCGGGACAGGGCGGAATGAGCAGTTCTTC,CASSSSGTGRNEQFF
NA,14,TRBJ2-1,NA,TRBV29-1,TGCAGCGTCCTCCGGGACTCCTTGCGGGTCGAGCAGTTCTTC,CSVLRDSLRVEQFF
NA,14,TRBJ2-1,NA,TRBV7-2,TGTGCCAGCAGCTTCGAGGGCTCCTACAATGAGCAGTTCTTC,CASSFEGSYNEQFF
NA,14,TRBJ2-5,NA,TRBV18,TGTGCCAGCTCACCACCAAACACCCAAGAGACCCAGTACTTC,CASSPPNTQETQYF
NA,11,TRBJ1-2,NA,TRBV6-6,TGTGCCAGCAGTTACGGCAGTGGCTACACCTTC,CASSYGSGYTF
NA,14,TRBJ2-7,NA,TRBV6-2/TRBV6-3,TGTGCCAGCAGCCTACAGGGCCACTCCTACGAGCAGTACTTC,CASSLQGHSYEQYF
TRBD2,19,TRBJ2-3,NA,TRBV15,TGTGCCACCAGCAGAGACTTAAGCGGGGGGCTCCCCCTCACAGATACGCAGTATTTT,CATSRDLSGGLPLTDTQYF
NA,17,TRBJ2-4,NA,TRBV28,TGTGCCAGCAGTTTTCCCCCCCGGGAAGAGACCAAAAACATTCAGTACTTC,CASSFPPREETKNIQYF
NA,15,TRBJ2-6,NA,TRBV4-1,TGCGCCAGCAGCCACCAGGGATTCGGGGCCAACGTCCTGACTTTC,CASSHQGFGANVLTF
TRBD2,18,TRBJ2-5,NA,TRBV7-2,TGTGCCAGCAGCAGAGGACTAGCGGGGGCCTGGGGTAAAGAGACCCAGTACTTC,CASSRGLAGAWGKETQYF
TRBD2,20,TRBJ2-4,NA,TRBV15,TGTGCCACCAGCCACTGGGCTAGCGGGAGCCCTGGGGGAGCCAAAAACATTCAGTACTTC,CATSHWASGSPGGAKNIQYF
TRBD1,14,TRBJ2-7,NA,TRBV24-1,TGTGCCACCAGTACCGGACAGGGGGATTACGAGCAGTACTTC,CATSTGQGDYEQYF
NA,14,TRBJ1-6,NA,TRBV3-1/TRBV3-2,TGTGCCAGCAGCCAGGGACGGACAATTTCACCCCTCCACTTT,CASSQGRTISPLHF
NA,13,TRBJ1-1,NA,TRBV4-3,TGCGCCAGCAGCCAAGATCGAGACAGAGAAGCTTTCTTT,CASSQDRDREAFF
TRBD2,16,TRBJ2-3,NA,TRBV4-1,TGCGCCAGCAGCCAGGTCGTAGCGGGGGGGAGCCATACGCAGTATTTT,CASSQVVAGGSHTQYF
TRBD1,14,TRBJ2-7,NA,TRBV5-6,TGTGCCAGCAACTCACAGGGGTACTCCTACGAGCAGTACTTC,CASNSQGYSYEQYF
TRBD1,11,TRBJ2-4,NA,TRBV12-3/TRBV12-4,TGTGCCAGCGGTCGAAGGACAGGGGAGTACTTC,CASGRRTGEYF
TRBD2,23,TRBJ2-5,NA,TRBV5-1,TGCGCCAGCAGCTTGGCCGGACAGGCTGGGACTAGCGGGAGGGCCGGCCGAGTAGAGACCCAGTACTTC,CASSLAGQAGTSGRAGRVETQYF
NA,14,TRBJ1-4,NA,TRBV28,TGTGCCAGCAGTTTGTCGGGCACTAATGAAAAACTGTTTTTT,CASSLSGTNEKLFF
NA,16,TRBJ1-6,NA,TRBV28,TGTGCCAGCAGTTTAATACAGGACTCCTATAATTCACCCCTCCACTTT,CASSLIQDSYNSPLHF
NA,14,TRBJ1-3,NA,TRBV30,TGTGCCCTCGGGCAGGGGCTATCTGGAAACACCATATATTTT,CALGQGLSGNTIYF
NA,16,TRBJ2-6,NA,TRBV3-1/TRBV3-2,TGTGCCAGCAGCCAAGACGAATCTTCTGGGGCCAACGTCCTGACTTTC,CASSQDESSGANVLTF